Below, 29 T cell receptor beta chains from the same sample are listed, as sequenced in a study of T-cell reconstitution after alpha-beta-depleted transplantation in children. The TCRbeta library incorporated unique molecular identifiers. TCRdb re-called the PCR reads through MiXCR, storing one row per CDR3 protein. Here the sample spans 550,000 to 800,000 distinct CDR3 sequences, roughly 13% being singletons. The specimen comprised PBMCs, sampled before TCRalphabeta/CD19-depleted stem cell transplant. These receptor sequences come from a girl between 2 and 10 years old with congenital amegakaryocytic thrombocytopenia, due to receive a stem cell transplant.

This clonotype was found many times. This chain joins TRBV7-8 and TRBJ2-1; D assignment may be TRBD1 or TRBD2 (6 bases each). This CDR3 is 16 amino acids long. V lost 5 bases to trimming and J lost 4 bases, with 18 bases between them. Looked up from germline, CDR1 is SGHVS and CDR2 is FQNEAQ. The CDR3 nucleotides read TGTGCCAGCAGCGAATCGACAGGACTACAGTACAATGAGCAGTTCTTC. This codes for CASSESTGLQYNEQFF.

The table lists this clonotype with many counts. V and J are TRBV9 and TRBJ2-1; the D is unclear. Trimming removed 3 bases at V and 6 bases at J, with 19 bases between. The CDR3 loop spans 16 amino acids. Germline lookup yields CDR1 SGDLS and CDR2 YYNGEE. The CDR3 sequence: CASSAPLRVILNEQFF. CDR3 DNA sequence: TGTGCCAGCAGCGCCCCACTCCGGGTCATCCTCAATGAGCAGTTCTTC. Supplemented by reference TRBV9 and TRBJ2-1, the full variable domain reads DSGVTQTPKHLITATGQRVTLRCSPRSGDLSVYWYQQSLDQGLQFLIQYYNGEERAKGNILERFSAQQFPDLHSELNLSSLELGDSALYFCASSAPLRVILNEQFFGPGTRLTVL.

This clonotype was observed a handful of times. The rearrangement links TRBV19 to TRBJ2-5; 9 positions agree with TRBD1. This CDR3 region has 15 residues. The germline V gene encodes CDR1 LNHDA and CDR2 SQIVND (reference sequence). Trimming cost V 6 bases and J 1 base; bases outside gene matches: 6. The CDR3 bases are TGTGCCAGTAGAGGGACAGGGCTCCTCCAAGAGACCCAGTACTTC. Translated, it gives CASRGTGLLQETQYF.

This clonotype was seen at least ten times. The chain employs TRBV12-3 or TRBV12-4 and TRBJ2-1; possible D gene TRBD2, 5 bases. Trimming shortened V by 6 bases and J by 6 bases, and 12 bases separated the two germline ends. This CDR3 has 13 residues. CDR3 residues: CASRRVSFNEQFF. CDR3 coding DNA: TGTGCCAGCAGGAGGGTGTCTTTCAATGAGCAGTTCTTC.

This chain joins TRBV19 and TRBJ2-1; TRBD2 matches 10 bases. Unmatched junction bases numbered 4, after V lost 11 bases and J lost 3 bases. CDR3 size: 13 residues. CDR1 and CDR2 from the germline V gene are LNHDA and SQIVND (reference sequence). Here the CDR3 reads CACGLADYNEQFF. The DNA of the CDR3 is TGTGCCTGCGGACTAGCGGACTACAATGAGCAGTTCTTC.

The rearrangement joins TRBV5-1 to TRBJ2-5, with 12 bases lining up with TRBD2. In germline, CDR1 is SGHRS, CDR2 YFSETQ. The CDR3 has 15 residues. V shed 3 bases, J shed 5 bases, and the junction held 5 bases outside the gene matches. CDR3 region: CASSSGLAGWETQYF. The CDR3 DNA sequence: TGCGCCAGCAGCTCGGGACTAGCGGGCTGGGAGACCCAGTACTTC.

CDR3 nucleotides: TGCAGTGCTCAACGACTAACGGGAGACTACGAGCAGTACTTC. Encoded protein: CSAQRLTGDYEQYF. The chain carries TRBV20-1 and TRBJ2-7; possible D gene TRBD2, 6 bases. The germline V gene encodes CDR1 DFQATT and CDR2 SNEGSKA (reference sequence). The ends were cut back, 5 bases at V and 3 bases at J, with 17 bases in the middle. CDR3 length equals 14 residues.

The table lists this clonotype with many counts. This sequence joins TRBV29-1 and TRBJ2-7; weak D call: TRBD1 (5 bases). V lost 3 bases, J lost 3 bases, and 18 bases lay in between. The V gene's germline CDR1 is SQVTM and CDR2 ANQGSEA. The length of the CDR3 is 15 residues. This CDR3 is CSVEEQEDLLYEQYF. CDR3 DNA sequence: TGCAGCGTTGAGGAACAGGAAGACCTACTCTACGAGCAGTACTTC.

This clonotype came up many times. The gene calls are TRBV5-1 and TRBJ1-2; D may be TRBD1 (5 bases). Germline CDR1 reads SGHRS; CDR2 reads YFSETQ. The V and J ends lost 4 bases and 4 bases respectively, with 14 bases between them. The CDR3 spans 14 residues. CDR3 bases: TGCGCCAGCAGCCTCGGGACTGCTCTCTATGGCTACACCTTC. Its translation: CASSLGTALYGYTF.

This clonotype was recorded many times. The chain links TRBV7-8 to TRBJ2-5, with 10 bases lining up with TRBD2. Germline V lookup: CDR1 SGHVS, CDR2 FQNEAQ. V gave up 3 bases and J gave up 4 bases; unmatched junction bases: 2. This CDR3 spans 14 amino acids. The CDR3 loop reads CASSFLAGGETQYF. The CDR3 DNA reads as TGTGCCAGCAGCTTTTTAGCGGGAGGAGAGACCCAGTACTTC.

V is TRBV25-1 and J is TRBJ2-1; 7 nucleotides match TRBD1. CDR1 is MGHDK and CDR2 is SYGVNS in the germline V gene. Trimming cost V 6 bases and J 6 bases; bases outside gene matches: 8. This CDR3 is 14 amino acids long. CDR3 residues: CASSGTDALNEQFF. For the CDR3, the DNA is TGTGCCAGCAGCGGGACAGACGCCCTCAATGAGCAGTTCTTC.

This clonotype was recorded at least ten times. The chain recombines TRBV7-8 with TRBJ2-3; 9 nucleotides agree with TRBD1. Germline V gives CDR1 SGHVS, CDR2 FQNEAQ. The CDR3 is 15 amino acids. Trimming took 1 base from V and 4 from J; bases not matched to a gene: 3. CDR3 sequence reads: CASSLVGQGSDTQYF. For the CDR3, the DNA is TGTGCCAGCAGCTTAGTGGGACAGGGTTCAGATACGCAGTATTTT. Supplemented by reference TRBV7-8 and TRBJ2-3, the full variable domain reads GAGVSQSPRYKVAKRGQDVALRCDPISGHVSLFWYQQALGQGPEFLTYFQNEAQLDKSGLPSDRFFAERPEGSVSTLKIQRTQQEDSAVYLCASSLVGQGSDTQYFGPGTRLTVL.

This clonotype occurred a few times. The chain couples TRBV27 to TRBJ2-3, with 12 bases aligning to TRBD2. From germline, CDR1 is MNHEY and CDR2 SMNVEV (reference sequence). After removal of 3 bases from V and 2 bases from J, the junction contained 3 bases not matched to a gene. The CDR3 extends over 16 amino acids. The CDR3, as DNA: TGTGCCAGCAGTTTCACTAGCGGGAGGTACACAGATACGCAGTATTTT. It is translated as CASSFTSGRYTDTQYF.

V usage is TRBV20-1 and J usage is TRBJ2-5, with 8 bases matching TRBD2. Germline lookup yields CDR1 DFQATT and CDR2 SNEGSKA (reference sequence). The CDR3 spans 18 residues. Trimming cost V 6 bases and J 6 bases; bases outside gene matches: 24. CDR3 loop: CSAYHHRLAITPGQTQYF. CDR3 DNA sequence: TGCAGTGCCTACCACCACCGACTAGCGATCACCCCGGGGCAGACCCAGTACTTC.

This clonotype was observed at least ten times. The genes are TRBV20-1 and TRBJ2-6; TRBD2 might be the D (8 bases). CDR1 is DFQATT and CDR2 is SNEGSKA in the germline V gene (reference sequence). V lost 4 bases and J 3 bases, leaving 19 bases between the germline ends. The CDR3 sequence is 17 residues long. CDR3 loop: CSATIAGQYVGANVLTF. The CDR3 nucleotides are TGCAGTGCTACAATAGCGGGACAGTATGTTGGGGCCAACGTCCTGACTTTC.

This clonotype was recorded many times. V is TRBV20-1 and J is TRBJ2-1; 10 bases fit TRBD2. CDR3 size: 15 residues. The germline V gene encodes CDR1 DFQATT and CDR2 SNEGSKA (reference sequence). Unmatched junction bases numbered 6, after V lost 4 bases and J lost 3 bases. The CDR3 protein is CSAMTSGLSYNEQFF. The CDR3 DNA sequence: TGCAGTGCTATGACTAGCGGGTTGAGCTACAATGAGCAGTTCTTC.

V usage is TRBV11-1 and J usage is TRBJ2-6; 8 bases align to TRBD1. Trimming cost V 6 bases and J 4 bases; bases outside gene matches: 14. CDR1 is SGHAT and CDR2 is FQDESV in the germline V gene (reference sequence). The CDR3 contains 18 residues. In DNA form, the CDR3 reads TGTGCCAGCAGGGAAGAGGACAGGGCCTATAACGGGGCCAACGTCCTGACTTTC. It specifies CASREEDRAYNGANVLTF. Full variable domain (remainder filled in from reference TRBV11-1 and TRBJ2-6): EAEVAQSPRYKITEKSQAVAFWCDPISGHATLYWYRQILGQGPELLVQFQDESVVDDSQLPKDRFSAERLKGVDSTLKIQPAELGDSAMYLCASREEDRAYNGANVLTFGAGSRLTVL.

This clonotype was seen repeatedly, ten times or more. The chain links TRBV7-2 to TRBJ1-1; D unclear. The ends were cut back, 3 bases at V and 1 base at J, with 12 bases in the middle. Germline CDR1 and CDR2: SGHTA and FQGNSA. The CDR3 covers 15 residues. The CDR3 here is CASSFYVGPNTEAFF. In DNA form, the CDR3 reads TGTGCCAGCAGCTTCTATGTTGGGCCGAACACTGAAGCTTTCTTT. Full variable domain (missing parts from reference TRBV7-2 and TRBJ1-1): GAGVSQSPSNKVTEKGKDVELRCDPISGHTALYWYRQSLGQGLEFLIYFQGNSAPDKSGLPSDRFSAERTGGSVSTLTIQRTQQEDSAVYLCASSFYVGPNTEAFFGQGTRLTVV.

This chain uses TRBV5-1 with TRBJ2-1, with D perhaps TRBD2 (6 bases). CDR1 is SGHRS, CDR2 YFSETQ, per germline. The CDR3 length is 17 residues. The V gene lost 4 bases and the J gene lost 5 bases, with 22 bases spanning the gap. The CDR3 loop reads CASSRTPRLGLNNEQFF. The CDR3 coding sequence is TGCGCCAGCAGCCGAACCCCTAGACTAGGGTTGAACAATGAGCAGTTCTTC.

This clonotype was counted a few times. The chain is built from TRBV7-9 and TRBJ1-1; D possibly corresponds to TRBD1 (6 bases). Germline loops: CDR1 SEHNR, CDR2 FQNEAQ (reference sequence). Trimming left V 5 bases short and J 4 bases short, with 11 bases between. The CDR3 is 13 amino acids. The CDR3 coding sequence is TGTGCCAGCAGCCATCGGGGGGCCACTGAAGCTTTCTTT. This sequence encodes CASSHRGATEAFF.

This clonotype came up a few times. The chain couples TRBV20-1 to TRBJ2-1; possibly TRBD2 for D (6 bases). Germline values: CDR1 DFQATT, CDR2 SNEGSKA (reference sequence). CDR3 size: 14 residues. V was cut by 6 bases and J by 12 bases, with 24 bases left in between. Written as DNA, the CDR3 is TGCAGTGCGGCCAATCGGGGGTCTGGCGGAGGGCAGTTCTTC. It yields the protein CSAANRGSGGGQFF.

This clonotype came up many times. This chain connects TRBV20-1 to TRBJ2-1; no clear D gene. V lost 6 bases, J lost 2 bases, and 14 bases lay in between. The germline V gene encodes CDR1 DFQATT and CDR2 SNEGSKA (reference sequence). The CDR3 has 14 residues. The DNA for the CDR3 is TGCAGTGCAATGGGGATCTGGCCCTACAATGAGCAGTTCTTC. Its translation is CSAMGIWPYNEQFF.

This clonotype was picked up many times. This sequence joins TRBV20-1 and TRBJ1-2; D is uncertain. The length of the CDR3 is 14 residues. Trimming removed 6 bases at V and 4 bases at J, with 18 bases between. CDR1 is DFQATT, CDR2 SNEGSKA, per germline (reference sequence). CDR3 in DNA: TGCAGTGCCAGGAGCGCCCTAATGGGCTATGGCTACACCTTC. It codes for CSARSALMGYGYTF.

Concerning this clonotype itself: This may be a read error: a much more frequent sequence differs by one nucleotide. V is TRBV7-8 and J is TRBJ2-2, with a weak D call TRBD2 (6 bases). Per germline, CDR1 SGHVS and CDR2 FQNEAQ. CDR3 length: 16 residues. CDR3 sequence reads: CASSLEPGRNTGELLF. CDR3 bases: TGTGCCAGCAGCTTAGAACCAGGGAGGAACACCGGGGAGCTGCTTTTT.

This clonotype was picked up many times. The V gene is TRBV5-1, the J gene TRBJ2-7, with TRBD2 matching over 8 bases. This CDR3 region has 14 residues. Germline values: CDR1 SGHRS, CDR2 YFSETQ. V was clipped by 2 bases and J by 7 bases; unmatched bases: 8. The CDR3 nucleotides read TGCGCCAGCAGCTTCGACAGCGGGAGTGGAGAGCAGTACTTC. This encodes CASSFDSGSGEQYF.

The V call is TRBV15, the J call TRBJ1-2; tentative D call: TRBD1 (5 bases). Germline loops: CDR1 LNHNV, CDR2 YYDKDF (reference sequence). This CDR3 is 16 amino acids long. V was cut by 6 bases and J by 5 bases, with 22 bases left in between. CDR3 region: CATSTELRGSVYGYTF. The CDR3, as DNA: TGTGCCACCAGTACCGAATTAAGGGGCTCGGTATATGGCTACACCTTC.

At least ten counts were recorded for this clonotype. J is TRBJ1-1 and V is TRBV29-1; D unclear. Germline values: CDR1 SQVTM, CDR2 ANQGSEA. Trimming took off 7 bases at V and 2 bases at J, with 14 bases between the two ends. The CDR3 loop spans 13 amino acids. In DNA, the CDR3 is TGCAGCGGATTGACAAAGCAAAACACTGAAGCTTTCTTT. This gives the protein CSGLTKQNTEAFF.

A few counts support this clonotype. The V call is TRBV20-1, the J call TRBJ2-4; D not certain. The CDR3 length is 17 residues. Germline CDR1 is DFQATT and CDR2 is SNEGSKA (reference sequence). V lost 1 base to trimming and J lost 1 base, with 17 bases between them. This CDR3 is CSARGPISPRAKNIQYF. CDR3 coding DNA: TGCAGTGCTAGAGGCCCCATCAGTCCCCGGGCCAAAAACATTCAGTACTTC.

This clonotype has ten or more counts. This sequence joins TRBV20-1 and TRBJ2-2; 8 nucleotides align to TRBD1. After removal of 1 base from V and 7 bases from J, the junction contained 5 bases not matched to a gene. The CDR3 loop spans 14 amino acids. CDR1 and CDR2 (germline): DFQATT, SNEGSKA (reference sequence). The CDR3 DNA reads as TGCAGTGCTAGAGTCAGGGGGCTCGACGGGGAGCTGTTTTTT. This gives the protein CSARVRGLDGELFF.